Listed here are 3 T cell receptor beta chains from one sample, sequenced in a study of regulatory T cells in long-lasting Graves disease (dated by TCRdb to the early 2020s). The time point tag for this specimen amounts to: persistent/refractory GD, antithyroid drugs over 5 years with positive TRAb. RNA was extracted from PBMCs in TRIzol for both TCR sequencing and RNA sequencing. The method was multiplex PCR. TCRdb names Illumina HiSeq 4000 as the instrument used. TCR beta libraries were built with iRepertoire HTBI primers and Arm-PCR amplification of CDR3 regions. The raw public reads went through TCRdb reprocessing: fastp at Q25, MiXCR clone calling, in-frame beta chains kept. Rows merge per CDR3 protein into single entries with the most common DNA and genes. Counted in this sample were roughly 430,000 distinct CDR3 sequences; around a fifth of them appeared once. The ten top clones hold roughly an eighth of the sample.

The material sequenced was peripheral blood mononuclear cells (PBMCs), taken when the disease was refractory, from a patient treated with antithyroid drugs. The source of these receptors is a female donor with Graves disease.

The sample holds many counts of this clonotype. This chain uses TRBV7-9 with TRBJ2-7; 8 positions match TRBD1. The CDR3 spans 14 residues. CDR1 is SEHNR, CDR2 FQNEAQ, per germline (reference sequence). J lost 2 bases, V lost 1 base, and 1 base had no gene match. The CDR3 DNA reads as TGTGCCAGCAGCTTAGAGGGACAGGCCTACGAGCAGTACTTC. It specifies CASSLEGQAYEQYF.

This clonotype was seen at least ten times. The V and J genes are TRBV28 and TRBJ1-5; maybe TRBD1 (6 bases). Trimming removed 6 bases at V and 7 bases at J, with 13 bases between. Germline CDR1 and CDR2: MDHEN and SYDVKM. The CDR3 spans 13 residues. In DNA form, the CDR3 reads TGTGCCAGCAGCCCTGGACAGTTACAGCCCCAGCATTTT. Its translation: CASSPGQLQPQHF.

The rearrangement uses TRBV2 and TRBJ2-3; D is possibly TRBD1 or TRBD2 (5 bases each). Deletions cut 6 bases from V and 2 bases from J, with 12 bases between. The CDR3 consists of 14 residues. The germline V gene encodes CDR1 SNHLY and CDR2 FYNNEI. The CDR3 nucleotides are TGTGCCAGCAGGTGGGGGAGCGACACAGATACGCAGTATTTT. It codes for CASRWGSDTDTQYF.